The present T cell receptor beta chain was sequenced within a study of blood T cell repertoires in COVID-19. Study information: Spain, Italy and the United States supplied samples that represented acute and convalescent COVID-19. Sample material is recorded as cDNA or gDNA derived from T cells, B-cell-depleted T cells, or PBMCs.

This clone has a handful of counts. Per the authors' pipeline: The assay estimated nucleated cells by amplifying reference gene primers. Here immunoSEQ multiplex PCR was the method, and the copy in TCRdb shows in-frame clones only, minus some. Clone size and V and J calls were adopted from that table, with D and trimming inferred from the DNA. The sample includes some 270,000 clones, approximately 92% of them seen just once. CDR3 length: 15 residues. CDR1 is MNHEY and CDR2 is SVGEGT in the germline V gene. The V and J ends lost 0 bases and 3 bases, in that order; junction bases with no gene match: 3. The source is a woman aged 40 to 50 who had recovered from COVID-19. Source material: peripheral blood. This rearrangement joins TRBV6-2 or TRBV6-3 to TRBJ2-7; 9 nucleotides line up with TRBD2. Here the CDR3 reads CASSYSSGGSYEQYF. CDR3 nucleotide sequence: TGTGCCAGCAGTTACTCTAGCGGGGGTAGCTACGAGCAGTACTTC.